Below are 26 T cell receptor beta chains sequenced from a single sample in a study of CD8+CD57+ T cells in acquired aplastic anemia. Sequencing involved patients with CD8+CD57+ cell expansion previously shown by flow cytometry. Genomic DNA provided the template from which TCR beta VDJ and CDR3 profiles were obtained. TCRdb ran MiXCR on the reads and lists one entry per CDR3 protein. The sample has about 290,000 distinct CDR3 sequences; roughly 53% are singletons. The sample comprised sorted CD4+, CD8+, or CD8+CD57+ T cells (not recorded which) from PBMCs. Receptors were obtained from a human donor with aplastic anemia.

In this sample, this clonotype turned up many times. The rearrangement links TRBV29-1 to TRBJ1-1; a possible D gene is TRBD1 (6 bases). V lost 8 bases and J lost 6, with 19 bases in between. This CDR3 region has 13 residues. Germline loops: CDR1 SQVTM, CDR2 ANQGSEA. The CDR3 coding sequence is TGCAGCACCGAGGGGGGGCCCCGGGCTGAAGCTTTCTTT. It yields the protein CSTEGGPRAEAFF.

This clonotype has ten or more counts. V usage is TRBV6-1 and J usage is TRBJ1-6; 9 bases are shared with TRBD1. The CDR3 covers 15 residues. The V gene end was trimmed by 4 bases and the J gene end by 9 bases; junction bases not matched to a gene: 7. Looked up from germline, CDR1 is MNHNS and CDR2 is SASEGT. CDR3 amino acids: CASSGGQGLRSPLHF. For the CDR3, the DNA is TGTGCCAGCAGTGGGGGACAGGGACTTCGTTCACCCCTCCACTTT.

This clonotype was detected ten times or more. The genes are TRBV6-1 and TRBJ2-6; D possibly corresponds to TRBD2 (6 bases). CDR3 length: 18 amino acids. V lost 6 bases and J 1 base, leaving 19 bases between the germline ends. Germline V gene lookup returns CDR1 MNHNS and CDR2 SASEGT. CDR3 residues: CASREGPSLASGANVLTF. In nucleotides, the CDR3 is TGTGCCAGCAGGGAGGGCCCCTCCCTGGCTTCTGGGGCCAACGTCCTGACTTTC.

In the case of this clonotype: A junction end diverges from the germline sequence, so it may reflect a read error. The gene calls are TRBV7-8 and TRBJ2-6, with D uncertain. CDR1 is SGHVS, CDR2 FQNEAQ, per germline. The CDR3 is made up of 14 amino acids. In DNA form, the CDR3 reads TGTGCCAGCAGCTTATTGGATTTTGGGGTCGCTGAAGCTTTC. Amino acid sequence: CASSLLDFGVAEAF.

This clonotype was recorded at least ten times. The rearrangement uses TRBV19 and TRBJ2-5, with unresolved D. Germline lookup yields CDR1 LNHDA and CDR2 SQIVND (reference sequence). V lost 5 bases and J 3 bases, leaving 19 bases between the germline ends. The CDR3 runs to 16 residues. CDR3 in amino acids: CASSLRYSKIEETQYF. The CDR3 coding sequence is TGTGCCAGTAGTCTGCGATACTCAAAGATAGAAGAGACCCAGTACTTC.

V usage is TRBV20-1 and J usage is TRBJ2-7, with 9 nucleotides matching TRBD1. There are 14 residues in the CDR3. After removal of 3 bases from V and 4 bases from J, the junction contained 7 bases not matched to a gene. Looked up from germline, CDR1 is DFQATT and CDR2 is SNEGSKA (reference sequence). The CDR3 DNA follows: TGCAGTGCTAGGGGAGACAGGGGGATTTACGAGCAGTACTTC. The encoded protein is CSARGDRGIYEQYF.

V is TRBV11-2 and J is TRBJ2-1; D is uncertain. Trimming took off 3 bases at V and 7 bases at J, with 7 bases between the two ends. This CDR3 contains 12 residues. The germline CDR1 and CDR2 sequences are SGHAT and FQNNGV. The CDR3 region has the DNA TGTGCCAGCAGCTTCAGTTCGAATGAGCAGTTCTTC. This encodes CASSFSSNEQFF.

The chain is built from TRBV24-1 and TRBJ2-5; the match to TRBD1 covers 7 bases. The J segment lost 5 bases and the V segment lost 8 bases, leaving 10 bases of the junction unmatched. From germline, CDR1 is KGHDR and CDR2 SFDVKD. This CDR3 contains 14 residues. The CDR3 loop reads CATTDDRAGETQYF. In DNA form, the CDR3 reads TGTGCCACCACCGATGACAGGGCAGGGGAGACCCAGTACTTC.

At least ten counts were recorded for this clonotype. The V call is TRBV10-1, the J call TRBJ1-1; D not certain. The CDR3 is 13 amino acids. V shed 3 bases and J shed 3 bases, with 8 bases lying between them. CDR1 WNHNN and CDR2 SYGVQD come from the germline V gene (reference sequence). CDR3 nucleotides: TGCGCCAGCAGTGATACCTTTGACACTGAAGCTTTCTTT. The encoded protein is CASSDTFDTEAFF.

This clonotype was observed many times. The chain couples TRBV7-7 to TRBJ2-1, with 10 bases fitting TRBD2. V gave up 1 base and J gave up 10 bases; unmatched junction bases: 1. Germline CDR1 reads SSHAT; CDR2 reads FNYEAQ (reference sequence). The CDR3 runs to 13 residues. The CDR3 DNA follows: TGTGCCAGCAGCTTAGGAGCGGGGGGGGAGCAGTTCTTC. Amino acids: CASSLGAGGEQFF.

The gene calls are TRBV10-2 and TRBJ2-2; D gene unclear. Germline CDR1 and CDR2: WSHSY and SAAADI. CDR3 length equals 13 residues. Trimming took 0 bases from V and 7 from J, leaving 6 bases between them. The chain's CDR3 is CASSESVGGELFF. CDR3 coding DNA: TGCGCCAGCAGTGAGTCGGTGGGCGGGGAGCTGTTTTTT.

The rearrangement links TRBV12-3 or TRBV12-4 to TRBJ2-5; possibly TRBD1 for D (6 bases). This CDR3 contains 15 residues. V lost 1 base and J 1 base, leaving 10 bases between the germline ends. CDR3 sequence (DNA): TGTGCCAGCAGTTTAGGGTGGACAGCCCAAGAGACCCAGTACTTC. It codes for CASSLGWTAQETQYF.

The chain couples TRBV6-6 to TRBJ2-3, with D perhaps TRBD1 (5 bases). Germline values: CDR1 MNHNY, CDR2 SVGAGI (reference sequence). The CDR3 is made up of 15 amino acids. Trimming removed 10 bases at V and 3 bases at J, with 20 bases between. The CDR3 region has the DNA TGTGCCACCAGACCTGGTAGGGGCAGTACAGATACGCAGTATTTT. Translation gives CATRPGRGSTDTQYF.

The V gene is TRBV14, the J gene TRBJ2-1; D assignment may be TRBD1 or TRBD2 (5 bases each). The CDR3 is made up of 15 amino acids. Trimming removed 4 bases at V and 2 bases at J, with 12 bases between. CDR1 is SGHDN, CDR2 FVKESK, per germline. CDR3 residues: CASSLVTGPYNEQFF. CDR3 DNA sequence: TGTGCCAGCAGCCTGGTGACGGGACCCTACAATGAGCAGTTCTTC.

This chain uses TRBV10-1 with TRBJ1-1; TRBD1 is a possible D gene (6 bases). CDR3 length: 14 amino acids. CDR1 and CDR2 (germline): WNHNN, SYGVQD (reference sequence). Trimming shortened V by 6 bases and J by 5 bases, and 16 bases separated the two germline ends. The CDR3: CASSRNRDGTEAFF. The CDR3 DNA sequence: TGCGCCAGCAGCAGAAACAGGGATGGGACTGAAGCTTTCTTT.

This clonotype was recorded at least ten times. V usage is TRBV6-5 and J usage is TRBJ2-1; 8 bases align to TRBD2. V was clipped by 2 bases and J by 9 bases; unmatched bases: 9. The CDR3 contains 15 residues. Germline V gene data show CDR1 as MNHEY and CDR2 as SVGAGI. CDR3 sequence: CASSYQPGGGVEQFF. CDR3 sequence (DNA): TGTGCCAGCAGTTACCAGCCGGGGGGGGGAGTTGAGCAGTTCTTC.

The chain is built from TRBV20-1 and TRBJ1-1; possibly TRBD1 for D (6 bases). Per germline, CDR1 DFQATT and CDR2 SNEGSKA (reference sequence). V was trimmed by 5 bases and J by 7 bases, leaving 17 bases between them. CDR3 length equals 13 residues. The CDR3 here is CSAGSWGAIEAFF. CDR3 in DNA: TGCAGTGCTGGATCGTGGGGGGCTATTGAAGCTTTCTTT.

The chain is built from TRBV6-4 and TRBJ1-1; D might be TRBD1 (6 bases). V was pared by 5 bases and J by 3 bases, with 10 bases between. The CDR3 extends over 13 amino acids. Germline V lookup: CDR1 MRHNA, CDR2 SNTAGT. CDR3 coding DNA: TGTGCCAGCAGTTCAAGACAGGACACTGAAGCTTTCTTT. Residues: CASSSRQDTEAFF.

V usage is TRBV7-9 and J usage is TRBJ2-7, with TRBD1 matching 7 bases. Germline V gene sequence: CDR1 SEHNR, CDR2 FQNEAQ (reference sequence). This CDR3 contains 15 residues. With V trimmed by 5 bases and J by 4 bases, 11 bases remained unmatched. CDR3 protein: CASSVGTERIYEQYF. The CDR3 DNA reads TGTGCCAGCAGCGTTGGGACAGAGAGAATATACGAGCAGTACTTC.

Many counts were recorded for this clonotype. The J gene is TRBJ2-1, the V gene TRBV24-1, with 11 nucleotides matching TRBD2. V lost 3 bases and J lost 6; bases outside the gene matches: 0. Germline V CDR1 and CDR2: KGHDR, SFDVKD. The CDR3 has 14 residues. The CDR3 DNA is TGTGCCACCAGTGATACTAGCGGGAGCAATGAGCAGTTCTTC. Its protein product is CATSDTSGSNEQFF.

This clonotype appeared a single time. This CDR3 reads CASSSGTEYGYTF. The CDR3 DNA sequence: TGCGCCAGCAGCTCCGGGACAGAATATGGCTACACCTTC. The J gene is TRBJ1-2, the V gene TRBV5-1; 7 bases agree with TRBD1. V shed 3 bases, J shed 5 bases, and the junction held 4 bases outside the gene matches. The germline V gene encodes CDR1 SGHRS and CDR2 YFSETQ. The CDR3 loop spans 13 amino acids. Using reference TRBV5-1 and TRBJ1-2 for the parts outside the CDR3, the full variable domain is KAGVTQTPRYLIKTRGQQVTLSCSPISGHRSVSWYQQTPGQGLQFLFEYFSETQRNKGNFPGRFSGRQFSNSRSEMNVSTLELGDSALYLCASSSGTEYGYTFGSGTRLTVV.

CDR3 coding DNA: TGCAGTGTCGGGCAGCCGAACACCGGGGAGCTGTTTTTT. Its protein is CSVGQPNTGELFF. The J gene is TRBJ2-2, the V gene TRBV20-1; unclear D gene. Germline V gene data show CDR1 as DFQATT and CDR2 as SNEGSKA (reference sequence). V was cut by 7 bases and J by 0 bases, with 9 bases left in between. This CDR3 is built from 13 residues.

The V gene is TRBV7-3, the J gene TRBJ1-2, with TRBD1 matching over 9 bases. The length of the CDR3 is 16 residues. Looked up from germline, CDR1 is SGHTA and CDR2 is FQGTGA. The V gene end was trimmed by 5 bases and the J gene end by 2 bases; junction bases not matched to a gene: 9. In nucleotides, the CDR3 is TGTGCCAGCAGCGCGAGACCGGGACAGGGCAACTATGGCTACACCTTC. It specifies CASSARPGQGNYGYTF.

This clonotype was found once. The germline gene is not matched at one end of the junction; a read error may be the cause. The J gene is TRBJ2-5, the V gene TRBV12-3 or TRBV12-4; D may be TRBD1 (7 bases). The CDR3 covers 11 residues. CDR3 nucleotide sequence: TGTGCCAGCGGTCAGGGGGAGGCCCCGGACTTC. The encoded protein is CASGQGEAPDF.

At least ten counts were recorded for this clonotype. The chain recombines TRBV5-1 with TRBJ2-1; a weak D match, TRBD1 (6 bases). The CDR3 covers 16 residues. Trimming removed 2 bases at V and 1 base at J, with 13 bases between. CDR1 is SGHRS and CDR2 is YFSETQ in the germline V gene. The CDR3 protein is CASSFSSTGSYNEQFF. CDR3 nucleotide sequence: TGCGCCAGCAGCTTTAGTTCGACAGGATCCTACAATGAGCAGTTCTTC.

This chain uses TRBV2 with TRBJ1-6; unclear D gene. The CDR3 is 13 amino acids. From germline, CDR1 is SNHLY and CDR2 FYNNEI. The V end was cut by 8 bases, the J end by 7 bases, with 12 bases between. The CDR3 region is CASGQSRNSPLHF. Written as DNA, the CDR3 is TGTGCCAGCGGCCAAAGCAGAAATTCACCCCTCCACTTT.